A selection of T cell receptor beta chains follows, all from one sample in a study of read filtering for tumor transcriptome and immune sequencing. MiXCR, applied by TCRdb to the reads, yields one record per CDR3 protein. The sample contains around 14,000 distinct CDR3 sequences, just over 20% of which appear only once. Sequenced sample: a population of CD138-negative cells sorted from bone marrow. These receptors were collected from a donor aged 40 or older with multiple myeloma. Both conserved end residues are part of each CDR3. The order of the fields is clone size, D gene, V gene, J gene, CDR3 protein, CDR3 DNA. D genes are given only for firm matches. The size field is filled for only some rows; it gives once, few, many or a size class.

NA,NA,TRBV6-2/TRBV6-3,TRBJ2-5,CASSTRGIPQETQYF,TGTGCCAGCAGCACCCGGGGCATCCCCCAAGAGACCCAGTACTTC
many,NA,TRBV20-1,TRBJ2-3,CSARETSGVEDTQYF,TGCAGTGCTAGAGAAACCTCGGGAGTCGAAGATACGCAGTATTTT
NA,NA,TRBV5-1,TRBJ2-5,CASTTGGQKTQYF,TGCGCCAGCACGACGGGGGGCCAAAAGACCCAGTACTTC
many,NA,TRBV18,TRBJ2-2,CASSLRSGINTGELFF,TGTGCCAGCTCACTTCGATCTGGGATCAACACCGGGGAGCTGTTTTTT
many,TRBD2,TRBV5-1,TRBJ2-1,CASCPSGGSLEQFF,TGCGCCAGCTGCCCTAGCGGGGGGTCTCTTGAGCAGTTCTTC
many,TRBD2,TRBV9,TRBJ2-1,CASSVEWGLAGGVNEQFF,TGTGCCAGCAGCGTAGAATGGGGACTAGCGGGAGGGGTAAATGAGCAGTTCTTC
few,TRBD2,TRBV19,TRBJ2-1,CASSISRTSGYNEQFF,TGTGCCAGTAGTATATCTCGGACTAGCGGGTACAATGAGCAGTTCTTC
NA,NA,TRBV6-5,TRBJ2-3,CASSRFTGNTQYF,TGTGCCAGCAGTCGCTTCACGGGGAATACGCAGTATTTT
NA,NA,TRBV6-1,TRBJ1-1,CASSLPKQGLGAFF,TGTGCCAGCAGTCTACCCAAACAGGGCCTCGGGGCTTTCTTT
many,TRBD2,TRBV24-1,TRBJ2-1,CATSDSSGSWNNEQFF,TGTGCCACCAGTGATTCTAGCGGGAGTTGGAACAATGAGCAGTTCTTC
many,NA,TRBV7-6,TRBJ2-3,CASSAGTDTQYF,TGTGCCAGCAGCGCCGGGACAGATACGCAGTATTTT
NA,NA,TRBV7-2,TRBJ2-5,CASSLVQETQYF,TGTGCCAGCAGCTTGGTCCAAGAGACCCAGTACTTC
few,TRBD2,TRBV20-1,TRBJ2-7,CSAREPSGGAYEQYF,TGCAGTGCTAGAGAGCCTAGCGGGGGGGCCTACGAGCAGTACTTC
many,NA,TRBV5-6,TRBJ2-6,CASRERGLHNVLTF,TGTGCCAGCAGGGAACGCGGACTGCACAACGTCCTGACTTTC
many,TRBD2,TRBV10-1,TRBJ2-1,CASSGTSGGVHEQFF,TGCGCCAGCAGTGGGACTAGCGGGGGGGTTCATGAGCAGTTCTTC
few,NA,TRBV10-3,TRBJ2-7,CAISEVPITVAGEQYF,TGTGCCATCAGTGAAGTTCCGATTACAGTTGCGGGGGAGCAGTACTTC
many,NA,TRBV7-9,TRBJ2-1,CASSLRQSVEQFF,TGTGCCAGCAGCTTAAGACAGTCGGTTGAGCAGTTCTTC
many,TRBD2,TRBV9,TRBJ2-1,CASSETLAGVFSRNEQFF,TGTGCCAGCAGCGAGACACTAGCGGGAGTGTTCTCTAGAAATGAGCAGTTCTTC
NA,NA,TRBV6-1,TRBJ1-2,CASSVQENHGYTF,TGTGCCAGCAGTGTACAGGAGAACCATGGCTACACCTTC
many,TRBD1,TRBV4-2,TRBJ2-1,CASSQGQLNNEQFF,TGTGCCAGCAGCCAGGGACAGCTGAACAATGAGCAGTTCTTC
many,NA,TRBV11-2,TRBJ2-1,CASSLWRSSYNEQFF,TGTGCCAGCAGCTTATGGAGGAGCTCCTACAATGAGCAGTTCTTC
few,TRBD2,TRBV24-1,TRBJ2-5,CATSDHTRGGETQYF,TGTGCCACCAGTGATCATACCCGGGGGGGAGAGACCCAGTACTTC
many,NA,TRBV6-2/TRBV6-3,TRBJ1-1,CASSFWITEAFF,TGTGCCAGCAGTTTCTGGATCACTGAAGCTTTCTTT
many,TRBD2,TRBV30,TRBJ2-3,CASAGLADTQYF,TGTGCCTCCGCGGGACTAGCAGATACGCAGTATTTT
many,TRBD1,TRBV13,TRBJ2-1,CASSFRGPYNEQFF,TGTGCCAGCAGCTTCAGGGGGCCCTACAATGAGCAGTTCTTC
NA,NA,TRBV4-3,TRBJ2-1,CASSQGLVGSSYNEQFF,TGCGCCAGCAGCCAAGGATTGGTGGGAAGCTCCTACAATGAGCAGTTCTTC
once,NA,TRBV28,TRBJ2-5,CASSFGILTGEEIRYF,TGTGCCAGCAGTTTCGGCATTCTAACGGGAGAGGAGATCCGGTACTTC
NA,NA,TRBV27,TRBJ2-1,CASSSYGEQFF,TGTGCCAGCAGTTCCTATGGGGAGCAGTTCTTC
many,NA,TRBV20-1,TRBJ2-5,CSARGDFQETQYF,TGCAGTGCTCGAGGGGACTTCCAAGAGACCCAGTACTTC
NA,NA,TRBV7-2,TRBJ1-4,CASSLAYF,TGTGCCAGCAGCTTAGCCTATTTT
NA,NA,TRBV9,TRBJ2-3,CASSGSTDTQYF,TGTGCCAGCAGCGGTAGCACAGATACGCAGTATTTT
once,NA,TRBV20-1,TRBJ1-1,CSAIFRTGTEAFF,TGCAGTGCTATATTCAGGACGGGCACTGAAGCTTTCTTT
many,TRBD2,TRBV7-9,TRBJ2-1,CASRAWGGTYNEQFF,TGTGCCAGCAGGGCGTGGGGGGGGACCTACAATGAGCAGTTCTTC
few,TRBD1,TRBV29-1,TRBJ2-3,CSDAGQGAWDF,TGCAGCGATGCGGGACAGGGGGCTTGGGATTTT
few,TRBD2,TRBV13,TRBJ2-1,CASSLGGLAGYEQFF,TGTGCCAGCAGCTTGGGGGGACTAGCGGGATATGAGCAGTTCTTC
many,TRBD1,TRBV5-1,TRBJ2-2,CASSLAGNRGIGELFF,TGCGCCAGCAGCTTGGCCGGAAACAGGGGGATCGGGGAGCTGTTTTTT
many,NA,TRBV20-1,TRBJ1-1,CSAREGRASTEAFF,TGCAGTGCTAGAGAAGGACGGGCGAGCACTGAAGCTTTCTTT
many,NA,TRBV20-1,TRBJ2-1,CSASSAQYNEQFF,TGCAGTGCTAGTAGCGCCCAGTACAATGAGCAGTTCTTC
many,NA,TRBV11-2,TRBJ1-4,CASSRTDKWEKLFF,TGTGCCAGCAGCCGGACAGACAAGTGGGAAAAACTGTTTTTT
many,NA,TRBV5-1,TRBJ1-1,CASSVQGSGTEAFF,TGCGCCAGCAGCGTGCAGGGGTCCGGCACTGAAGCTTTCTTT
NA,TRBD2,TRBV10-3,TRBJ2-3,CAIRMTSGSFTDTQYF,TGTGCCATCAGGATGACTAGCGGGAGCTTCACAGATACGCAGTATTTT
few,NA,TRBV6-1,TRBJ1-1,CASRRDVGAFF,TGTGCCAGCAGGAGGGATGTTGGGGCTTTCTTT